The entry below gives a single T cell receptor (beta chain) sequence along with its context. The data belong to a study of blood T cell repertoires in COVID-19. Across the whole study: PBMCs, B-cell-depleted T cells, or T cells were the source of the cDNA or gDNA that made up the material.

The table came from immunoSEQ multiplex PCR; TCRdb's copy has only in-frame clones and leaves some out. The table has roughly 65,000 clones, 60% to 80% seen once; the top ten hold more than 45%. V lost 7 bases, J lost 5 bases, and 11 bases lay in between. The germline V gene encodes CDR1 MNHNY and CDR2 SVGAGI (reference sequence). The CDR3 runs to 12 residues. The sequence came from a human donor in a cohort sampled during active COVID-19. The sequencing input was peripheral blood. The chain combines TRBV6-6 with TRBJ2-5; TRBD2 is a possible D gene (5 bases). The CDR3 DNA reads as TGTGCCAGCACCCAACTAGGGGAGACCCAGTACTTC. This sequence encodes CASTQLGETQYF.